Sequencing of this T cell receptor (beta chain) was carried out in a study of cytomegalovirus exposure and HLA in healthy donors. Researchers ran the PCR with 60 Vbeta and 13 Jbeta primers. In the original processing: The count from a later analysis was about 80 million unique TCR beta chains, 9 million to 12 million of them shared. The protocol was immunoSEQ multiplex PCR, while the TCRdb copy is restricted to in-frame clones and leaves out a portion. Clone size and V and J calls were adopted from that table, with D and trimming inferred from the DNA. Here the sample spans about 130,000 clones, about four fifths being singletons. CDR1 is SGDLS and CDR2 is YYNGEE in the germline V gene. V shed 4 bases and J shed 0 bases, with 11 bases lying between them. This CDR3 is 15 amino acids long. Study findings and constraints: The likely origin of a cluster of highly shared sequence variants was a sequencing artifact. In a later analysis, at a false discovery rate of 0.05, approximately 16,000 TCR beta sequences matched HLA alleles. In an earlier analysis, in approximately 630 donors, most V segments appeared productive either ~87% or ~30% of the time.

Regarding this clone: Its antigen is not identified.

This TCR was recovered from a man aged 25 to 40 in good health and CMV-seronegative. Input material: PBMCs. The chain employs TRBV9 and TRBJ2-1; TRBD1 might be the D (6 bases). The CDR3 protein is CASSREGVSYNEQFF. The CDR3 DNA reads TGTGCCAGCAGCCGAGAGGGGGTCTCCTACAATGAGCAGTTCTTC. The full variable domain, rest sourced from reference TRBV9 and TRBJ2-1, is DSGVTQTPKHLITATGQRVTLRCSPRSGDLSVYWYQQSLDQGLQFLIQYYNGEERAKGNILERFSAQQFPDLHSELNLSSLELGDSALYFCASSREGVSYNEQFFGPGTRLTVL.